This T cell receptor (beta chain) was sequenced in a study of T cell repertoires in cytomegalovirus infection. Germline V gene data show CDR1 as LNHDA and CDR2 as SQIVND (reference sequence). Trimming stripped 2 bases from V and 11 bases from J, with 22 bases between. The CDR3 is made up of 16 amino acids. TCRdb used MiXCR to reprocess the reads, holding one entry per CDR3 protein. The repertoire includes approximately 490,000 distinct CDR3 sequences, approximately 10% of them detected once, and approximately 10% sits in the top ten. This clonotype was seen at least ten times. V gene TRBV19 combines with J gene TRBJ1-5; D is possibly TRBD1 (5 bases). Sequencing was performed on PBMCs. The TCR comes from a human donor in good health (CMV status not recorded). Some clones in this sample may be carry-over from other donors' samples. CDR3: CASSIRGVGQSETQHF. Here the CDR3 DNA reads TGTGCCAGTAGTATACGGGGGGTGGGCCAATCAGAGACCCAGCATTTT. Based on the CDR3 plus reference TRBV19 and TRBJ1-5, the full variable domain is DGGITQSPKYLFRKEGQNVTLSCEQNLNHDAMYWYRQDPGQGLRLIYYSQIVNDFQKGDIAEGYSVSREKKESFPLTVTSAQKNPTAFYLCASSIRGVGQSETQHFGDGTRLSIL.